This TCR beta chain appears in the sequencing data of a study of a mutant IDH1 vaccine in newly diagnosed glioma. Study in general: Patients got their first vaccination 4-6 weeks after radiotherapy alone, or with temozolomide cycles. The treated group averaged 40.4 years old and was around 62% male, about 40% female.

Sequencing used immunoSEQ multiplex PCR; TCRdb keeps in-frame clones, though not all of them. The sample includes some 33,000 clones, more than 75% of them seen just once. This clone was detected only a few times. As yet, its antigen is unknown. Time point indicated: week 35, safety follow-up. Alongside topical imiquimod, each dose of vaccine comprised 300 ug of mutant IDH1 20-mer peptide. Vaccination of patients was performed eight times, in weeks 1, 3, 5, 7, 11, 15, 19 and 23. The CDR3 is 10 residues long. The J segment lost 10 bases and the V segment lost 5 bases, leaving 3 bases of the junction unmatched. Germline CDR1 and CDR2: DFQATT and SNEGSKA (reference sequence).

The chain recombines TRBV20-1 with TRBJ1-1; 8 bases align to TRBD1. The sample in question was PBMCs, obtained from a glioma patient whose treatment included an IDH1 peptide vaccine. The sequence came from a middle-aged woman with glioma. The CDR3 DNA sequence: TGCAGTGCTTGGACAGGGTCAGCTTTCTTT. Its protein product is CSAWTGSAFF.